This TCR beta chain was sequenced for a study of blood T cell repertoires in COVID-19. Study at large: From T cells, B-cell-depleted T cells, or PBMCs came the material, which was cDNA or gDNA.

Authors' methods: Amplification from reference gene primers served as the basis for estimated nucleated cell counts. The repertoire was sequenced with immunoSEQ multiplex PCR; TCRdb's copy has only in-frame clones and lacks some. That table gives V, J and clone size, and the DNA gave D and trimming. The sample carries a few hundred thousand clones, approximately 90% recorded once. CDR1 and CDR2 (germline): MGHRA, YSYEKL. V was clipped by 1 base and J by 0 bases, with 22 bases between them. This CDR3 has 19 residues. The receptor was derived from a woman under 40 with COVID-19, enrolled during active disease. Sequencing used peripheral blood. This chain uses TRBV4-1 with TRBJ2-7; tentative D call: TRBD2 (7 bases). CDR3 DNA sequence: TGCGCCAGCAGCCAAGCCTCGGACAGCGGTAGCGGGTACTCCTACGAGCAGTACTTC. Protein sequence: CASSQASDSGSGYSYEQYF.